This T cell receptor beta chain originates from a study of blood T cell repertoires in COVID-19. The wider study: Specimens from acute and convalescent COVID-19 originated in the United States, Italy and Spain. PBMCs, B-cell-depleted T cells, or T cells were the source of the cDNA or gDNA that made up the material.

The CDR3 extends over 15 amino acids. Germline lookup yields CDR1 SGHVS and CDR2 FQNEAQ. J gave up 3 bases and V 6 bases, and 9 bases lay outside the gene matches. In the study's own analysis: Scientists estimated how many nucleated cells there were by amplifying reference gene primers. Repertoires were generated with immunoSEQ multiplex PCR, while TCRdb's copy carries only in-frame clones and drops some. Clone size and the V and J calls come from that table; the DNA yielded D and trimming. Of 310,000 or so clones in the sample, around 82% were seen once. Sequenced material: peripheral blood. The chain employs TRBV7-8 and TRBJ2-7, with TRBD1 matching 9 bases. The source of this sequence is a woman in her fifties or sixties with acute or convalescent COVID-19. The CDR3 DNA reads TGTGCCAGCAGTAAAGGGACAGGGTATATCTACGAGCAGTACTTC. Translated, it gives CASSKGTGYIYEQYF.